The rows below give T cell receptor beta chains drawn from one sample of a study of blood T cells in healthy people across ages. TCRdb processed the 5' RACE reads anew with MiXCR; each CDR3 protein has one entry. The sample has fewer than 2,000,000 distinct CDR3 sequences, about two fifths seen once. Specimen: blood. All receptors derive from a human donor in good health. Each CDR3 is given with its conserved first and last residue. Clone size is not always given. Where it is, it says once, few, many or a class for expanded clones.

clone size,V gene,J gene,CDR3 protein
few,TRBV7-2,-,CASSAPPAGRGSEQYF
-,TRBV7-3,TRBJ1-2,CASSLSGEPPYTF
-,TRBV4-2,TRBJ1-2,CASSRHRDNLNYGYTF
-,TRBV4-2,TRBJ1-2,CASSPELVPPPYYGYTF
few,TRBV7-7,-,CASSRTPSLETQYF
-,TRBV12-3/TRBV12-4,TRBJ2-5,CASSQPRDLSETQYF
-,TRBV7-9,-,CASSLESLAGVYEQYF
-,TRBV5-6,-,CASSLSDKNYEQYF
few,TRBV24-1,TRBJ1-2,CATSAGTVNYGYTF
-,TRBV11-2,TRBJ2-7,CASGVGGEQYF
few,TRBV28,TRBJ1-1,CASGGMNTEAFF
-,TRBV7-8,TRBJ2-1,CASSTLTGRNLAYNEQFF